Given below is one TCR beta chain in context. This record comes from a study of blood T cell repertoires in COVID-19. Study summary: The United States, Italy and Spain supplied acute and convalescent COVID-19 samples. Sample material is recorded as cDNA or gDNA derived from T cells, B-cell-depleted T cells, or PBMCs.

Per the study methods: From reference gene primer amplification, estimates of nucleated cell counts were derived. Sequencing was performed with immunoSEQ multiplex PCR; in TCRdb, only in-frame clones are kept and a portion is missing. D and trimming were read from the DNA, whereas the V and J calls and clone size are those reported in that table. Of about 240,000 clones detected, approximately 82% appear once; the ten largest clones hold 3.4%. CDR1 is SQVTM, CDR2 ANQGSEA, per germline. V was pared by 7 bases and J by 2 bases, with 11 bases of the junction left unmatched. The CDR3 is 14 amino acids. The sequenced sample consisted of peripheral blood. The clonotype originates from a woman between 18 and 29 years old with acute or convalescent COVID-19. The chain carries TRBV29-1 and TRBJ2-7; TRBD2 aligns across 7 bases. The CDR3 DNA sequence: TGCAGCGCCTCGATCTCCGGGACTACCTACGAGCAGTACTTC. This encodes CSASISGTTYEQYF.